Each of the 21 T cell receptor beta chains below was sequenced from the same sample in a study of OX40 agonist ivuxolimab in advanced cancers. Clones were read by immunoSEQ multiplex PCR, and TCRdb kept only the in-frame ones, dropping some. Here the sample spans more than 85,000 clones, roughly 89% being singletons. The sequenced sample was CD4+ or CD8+ T cells sorted from blood, obtained in a trial of the OX40 agonist ivuxolimab. These TCRs come from an adult with an advanced solid tumor such as melanoma, head and neck, liver or kidney cancer.

This clone was seen only once. V usage is TRBV11-3 and J usage is TRBJ2-1; D may match TRBD1 or TRBD2 (5 bases each). The CDR3 length is 11 residues. V lost 5 bases and J 9 bases, leaving 8 bases between the germline ends. CDR1 SGHNT and CDR2 YENEEA come from the germline V gene. In DNA form, the CDR3 reads TGTGCCAGCAGCACTGGGGGTGAGCAGTTCTTC. This encodes CASSTGGEQFF.

This chain connects TRBV5-6 to TRBJ2-7; D ambiguous. The V end lost 3 bases, the J end lost 1 base, and 2 bases lay between the germline ends. From germline, CDR1 is SGHDT and CDR2 YYEEEE. CDR3 length: 11 residues. The CDR3 coding sequence is TGTGCCAGCAGCTCATCCTACGAGCAGTACTTC. Amino acids: CASSSSYEQYF.

This clone occurred once. The chain links TRBV5-1 to TRBJ1-3; the D is unclear. CDR1 and CDR2 (germline): SGHRS, YFSETQ. Trimming cost V 5 bases and J 0 bases, with 12 bases left between them. The CDR3 has 15 residues. DNA for the CDR3: TGCGCCAGCAGTCAGCTAGGAGACTCTGGAAACACCATATATTTT. Amino acid sequence: CASSQLGDSGNTIYF.

This clone occurred once. The chain is built from TRBV18 and TRBJ2-7; TRBD1 matches 8 bases. Germline assignment: CDR1 KGHSH and CDR2 LQKENI. CDR3 length equals 15 residues. The V and J ends lost 3 bases and 5 bases, in that order; junction bases with no gene match: 9. CDR3 in amino acids: CASSPGQGITHEQYF. The CDR3 DNA reads TGTGCCAGCTCACCTGGACAGGGTATAACCCACGAGCAGTACTTC.

CDR3 nucleotides: TGTGCCAGCAGCGGCGGCCTACAGGGTTCTAACACCGGGGAGCTGTTTTTT. It codes for CASSGGLQGSNTGELFF. The rearrangement joins TRBV5-4 to TRBJ2-2, with D perhaps TRBD1 (6 bases). This CDR3 has 17 amino acids. The germline V and J ends were trimmed by 4 bases and 2 bases, with 18 bases remaining between them. The V gene's germline CDR1 is SGHNT and CDR2 YYREEE (reference sequence).

The chain links TRBV18 to TRBJ1-1; D may be TRBD1 (5 bases). CDR3 size: 14 residues. CDR1 and CDR2 (germline): KGHSH, LQKENI. Trimming took 0 bases from V and 4 from J, leaving 9 bases between them. This CDR3 is CASSPPGVGTEAFF. CDR3 nucleotides: TGTGCCAGCTCACCACCGGGGGTGGGCACTGAAGCTTTCTTT.

V and J are TRBV27 and TRBJ2-4, with a tentative D call TRBD1 (5 bases). The V and J ends lost 1 base and 1 base respectively, with 11 bases between them. CDR1 is MNHEY and CDR2 is SMNVEV in the germline V gene (reference sequence). The CDR3 is made up of 16 amino acids. CDR3 loop: CASSLLEKGAKNIQYF. CDR3 sequence (DNA): TGTGCCAGCAGTTTATTGGAGAAGGGGGCCAAAAACATTCAGTACTTC.

The chain uses TRBV6-1 and TRBJ1-2, with D possibly being TRBD1 (5 bases). The V gene lost 6 bases and the J gene lost 8 bases, with 19 bases spanning the gap. In germline, CDR1 is MNHNS, CDR2 SASEGT. This CDR3 has 14 residues. As DNA, the CDR3 is TGTGCCAGCAGCCGGGACGGGGGATCCTCCGGCTACACCTTC. Translating gives CASSRDGGSSGYTF.

The chain joins TRBV11-3 to TRBJ2-7, with TRBD2 matching 13 bases. The germline V gene encodes CDR1 SGHNT and CDR2 YENEEA. CDR3 length: 19 residues. The V and J ends lost 1 base and 1 base, in that order; junction bases with no gene match: 10. DNA of the CDR3: TGTGCCAGCAGCTTAGGACAGGGCGGGACTAGCGGGATTTCCTACGAGCAGTACTTC. Translating it yields CASSLGQGGTSGISYEQYF.

V gene TRBV27 combines with J gene TRBJ2-5; no firm D call. V lost 2 bases, J lost 5 bases, and 9 bases lay in between. This CDR3 has 13 amino acids. The germline V gene has CDR1 MNHEY and CDR2 SMNVEV (reference sequence). The CDR3 here is CASSLRFRETQYF. In nucleotides, the CDR3 is TGTGCCAGCAGTTTAAGGTTTCGGGAGACCCAGTACTTC.

The chain recombines TRBV19 with TRBJ1-5, with D unresolved. The CDR3 contains 13 residues. V shed 1 base and J shed 5 bases, with 6 bases lying between them. The germline V gene encodes CDR1 LNHDA and CDR2 SQIVND (reference sequence). Here the CDR3 reads CASSIGADQPQHF. The CDR3 DNA reads TGTGCCAGTAGTATAGGAGCTGATCAGCCCCAGCATTTT.

V and J are TRBV15 and TRBJ2-1; tentatively, D is TRBD2 (6 bases). The CDR3 extends over 20 amino acids. Germline assignment: CDR1 LNHNV and CDR2 YYDKDF (reference sequence). The V and J ends lost 0 bases and 1 base respectively, with 22 bases between them. Written as DNA, the CDR3 is TGTGCCACCAGCAGAGACCGACGCGGTGGGCTAGCGAATTCCTACAATGAGCAGTTCTTC. Amino acids: CATSRDRRGGLANSYNEQFF.

The V gene is TRBV5-1, the J gene TRBJ1-1, with 8 positions matching TRBD1. The CDR3 loop spans 16 amino acids. Germline V gene lookup returns CDR1 SGHRS and CDR2 YFSETQ. After removal of 3 bases from V and 0 bases from J, the junction contained 7 bases not matched to a gene. CDR3 in DNA: TGCGCCAGCAGCTCCTGGACAGGGCCGATGAACACTGAAGCTTTCTTT. It codes for CASSSWTGPMNTEAFF.

The chain is built from TRBV7-8 and TRBJ2-2; possibly TRBD2 for D (5 bases). The CDR3 length is 15 residues. Deletions cut 1 base from V and 7 bases from J, with 13 bases between. Germline V gives CDR1 SGHVS, CDR2 FQNEAQ. DNA of the CDR3: TGTGCCAGCAGCTTAGTAGGCAACGGGAACGGGGAGCTGTTTTTT. This sequence encodes CASSLVGNGNGELFF.

This chain uses TRBV18 with TRBJ2-7; D may be TRBD2 (5 bases). This CDR3 has 16 amino acids. Trimming stripped 2 bases from V and 2 bases from J, with 16 bases between. CDR1 is KGHSH, CDR2 LQKENI, per germline. In DNA form, the CDR3 reads TGTGCCAGCTCACCAACCTCGGCTAGCTCTACCTACGAGCAGTACTTC. As protein: CASSPTSASSTYEQYF.

The rearrangement joins TRBV19 to TRBJ1-5; D is undetermined. Per the germline V gene, CDR1 is LNHDA and CDR2 is SQIVND (reference sequence). This CDR3 has 15 amino acids. The V and J ends lost 4 bases and 1 base respectively, with 11 bases between them. The CDR3 protein is CASSRVGKSNQPQHF. CDR3 DNA: TGTGCCAGTAGTAGGGTAGGTAAGAGCAATCAGCCCCAGCATTTT.

CDR3 nucleotide sequence: TGTGCCACCAGCCCCAGACAGGGTGACAATGAGCAGTTCTTC. The encoded protein is CATSPRQGDNEQFF. V gene TRBV15 combines with J gene TRBJ2-1, with 7 bases lining up with TRBD1. The length of the CDR3 is 14 residues. The trim removed 5 bases at V and 5 bases at J, leaving 6 bases unmatched. The germline gives CDR1 LNHNV, CDR2 YYDKDF (reference sequence).

The rearrangement uses TRBV4-2 and TRBJ1-2, with 7 bases identical to TRBD1. Germline CDR1 reads LGHNA; CDR2 reads YNFKEQ. The CDR3 contains 16 residues. After removal of 3 bases from V and 5 bases from J, the junction contained 12 bases not matched to a gene. The CDR3 DNA reads as TGTGCCAGCAGCCAGAGGGACAGTGGAGACAGTTATGGCTACACCTTC. Protein: CASSQRDSGDSYGYTF.

The genes are TRBV23-1 and TRBJ1-5; D is perhaps TRBD1 (5 bases). TRBV23-1 qualifies as an ORF whose function is uncertain. With 6 bases removed from V and 0 bases from J, the gap between germline ends came to 15 bases. The CDR3 spans 16 residues. Here the CDR3 DNA reads TGCGCCAGCAGCGACCACGGACAAATTAGCAATCAGCCCCAGCATTTT. This sequence encodes CASSDHGQISNQPQHF.

The J gene is TRBJ2-1, the V gene TRBV7-2; D may be TRBD2 (6 bases). This CDR3 contains 17 residues. Germline V gene lookup returns CDR1 SGHTA and CDR2 FQGNSA. The V end was cut by 5 bases, the J end by 0 bases, with 17 bases between. The CDR3 sequence: CASSTISGHSSYNEQFF. The DNA of the CDR3 is TGTGCCAGCAGCACGATTAGCGGCCATAGCTCCTACAATGAGCAGTTCTTC.

This clone was recorded only once. The chain is built from TRBV28 and TRBJ1-2; D might be TRBD1 (5 bases). The germline V gene encodes CDR1 MDHEN and CDR2 SYDVKM. Trimming cost V 5 bases and J 8 bases, with 21 bases left between them. This CDR3 is 15 amino acids long. The CDR3 loop reads CASSQHGLFGDGYTF. The CDR3 nucleotides read TGTGCCAGCAGTCAACATGGACTTTTCGGGGACGGCTACACCTTC.